This TCR beta chain was documented in a study of CD8 T cells in ankylosing spondylitis. At least ten counts were recorded for this clonotype. Per the germline V gene, CDR1 is SGHTA and CDR2 is FQGTGA. With V trimmed by 2 bases and J by 2 bases, 4 bases remained unmatched. This CDR3 contains 15 residues. TCRdb reprocessed the 5' RACE reads via MiXCR and lists one record per CDR3 protein. The sample yields about 130,000 distinct CDR3 sequences, around 7% seen once. The receptor was derived from a male donor with ankylosing spondylitis or in good health (not recorded which). The V and J genes are TRBV7-3 and TRBJ2-7; 9 bases are shared with TRBD2. What was sequenced was blood, either unsorted or a sorted T cell fraction (not recorded which). CDR3 region: CASSLVAGAPYEQYF. DNA of the CDR3: TGTGCCAGCAGCTTAGTAGCGGGGGCACCCTACGAGCAGTACTTC.